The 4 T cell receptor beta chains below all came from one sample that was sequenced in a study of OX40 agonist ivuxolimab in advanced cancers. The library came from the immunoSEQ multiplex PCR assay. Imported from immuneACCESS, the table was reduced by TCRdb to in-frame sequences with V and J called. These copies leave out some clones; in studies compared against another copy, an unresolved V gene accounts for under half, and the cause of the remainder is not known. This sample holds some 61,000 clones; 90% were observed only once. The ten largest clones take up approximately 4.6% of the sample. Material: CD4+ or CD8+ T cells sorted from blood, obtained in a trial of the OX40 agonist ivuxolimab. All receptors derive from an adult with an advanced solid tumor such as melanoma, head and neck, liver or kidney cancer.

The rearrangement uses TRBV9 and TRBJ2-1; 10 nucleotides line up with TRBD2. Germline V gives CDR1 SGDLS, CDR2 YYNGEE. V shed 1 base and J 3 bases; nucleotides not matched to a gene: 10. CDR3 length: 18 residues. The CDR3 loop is CASSVNLAGVGNYNEQFF. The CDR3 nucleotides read TGTGCCAGCAGCGTAAACCTAGCGGGAGTGGGGAACTACAATGAGCAGTTCTTC.

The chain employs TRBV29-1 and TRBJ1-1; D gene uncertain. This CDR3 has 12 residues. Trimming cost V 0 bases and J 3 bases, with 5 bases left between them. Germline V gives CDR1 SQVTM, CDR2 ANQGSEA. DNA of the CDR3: TGCAGCGTTGAAGAAGGTTACACTGAAGCTTTCTTT. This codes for CSVEEGYTEAFF.

The CDR3 DNA reads as TGTGCCAGCAGCTTAGATCCTGAAGTGAGGGAAGCTTTCTTT. This encodes CASSLDPEVREAFF. V is TRBV11-3 and J is TRBJ1-1; D unclear. The CDR3 has 14 residues. V was shortened by 0 bases and J by 8 bases, with 13 bases between the two germline ends. CDR1 and CDR2 from the germline V gene are SGHNT and YENEEA.

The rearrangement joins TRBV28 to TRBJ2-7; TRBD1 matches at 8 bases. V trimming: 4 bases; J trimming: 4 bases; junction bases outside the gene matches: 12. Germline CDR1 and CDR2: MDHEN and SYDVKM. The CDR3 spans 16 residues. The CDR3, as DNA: TGTGCCAGCAGTTCCCGATTCGCAGACAGGGGATACGAGCAGTACTTC. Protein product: CASSSRFADRGYEQYF.